The clone carrying this TCR beta chain appeared a single time. Produced via immunoSEQ multiplex PCR; TCRdb's table is partial and in-frame only. The data show some 80,000 clones, around nine tenths seen once. The trim removed 4 bases at V and 8 bases at J, leaving 6 bases unmatched. Germline CDR1 reads MDHEN; CDR2 reads SYDVKM. The CDR3 consists of 15 residues. This entry belongs to a study of blood T cell repertoires in COVID-19. Study-level information: Sources were T cells, B-cell-depleted T cells, or PBMCs; the material itself was cDNA or gDNA.

The rearrangement links TRBV28 to TRBJ1-6; 9 bases match TRBD1. This sequence originates from a man older than 75 with active or convalescent COVID-19. The material sequenced was peripheral blood. CDR3 bases: TGTGCCAGCAGTTCCCCGGGACAGGGTCATTCACCCCTCCACTTT. Its translation: CASSSPGQGHSPLHF.